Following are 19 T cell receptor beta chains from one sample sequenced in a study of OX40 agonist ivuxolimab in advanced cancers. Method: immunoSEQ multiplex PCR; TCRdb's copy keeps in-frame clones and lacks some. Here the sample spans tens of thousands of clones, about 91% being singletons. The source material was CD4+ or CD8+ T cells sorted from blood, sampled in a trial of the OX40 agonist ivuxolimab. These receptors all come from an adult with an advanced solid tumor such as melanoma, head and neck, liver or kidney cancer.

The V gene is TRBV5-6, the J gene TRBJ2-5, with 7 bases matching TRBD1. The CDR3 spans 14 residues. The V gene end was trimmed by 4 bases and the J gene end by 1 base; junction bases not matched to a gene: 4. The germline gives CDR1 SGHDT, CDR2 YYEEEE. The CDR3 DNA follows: TGTGCCAGCAGCGGAACAGGGGTCCAAGAGACCCAGTACTTC. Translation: CASSGTGVQETQYF.

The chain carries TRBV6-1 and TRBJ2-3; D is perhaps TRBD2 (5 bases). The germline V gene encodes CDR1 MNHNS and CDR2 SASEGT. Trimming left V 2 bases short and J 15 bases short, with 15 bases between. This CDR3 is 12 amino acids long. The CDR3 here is CASSERVGGGYF. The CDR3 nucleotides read TGTGCCAGCAGTGAACGGGTGGGTGGAGGCTATTTT.

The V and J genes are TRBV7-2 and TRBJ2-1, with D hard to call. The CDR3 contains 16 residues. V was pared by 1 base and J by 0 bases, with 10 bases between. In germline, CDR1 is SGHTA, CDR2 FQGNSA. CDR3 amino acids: CASSLGYSSSYNEQFF. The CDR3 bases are TGTGCCAGCAGCTTAGGGTACAGCAGCTCCTACAATGAGCAGTTCTTC.

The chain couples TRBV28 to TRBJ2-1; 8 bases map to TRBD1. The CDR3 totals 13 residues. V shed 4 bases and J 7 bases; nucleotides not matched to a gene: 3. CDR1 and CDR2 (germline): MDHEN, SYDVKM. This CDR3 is CASSSRGLNEQFF. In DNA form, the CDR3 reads TGTGCCAGCAGTTCCAGGGGGCTTAATGAGCAGTTCTTC.

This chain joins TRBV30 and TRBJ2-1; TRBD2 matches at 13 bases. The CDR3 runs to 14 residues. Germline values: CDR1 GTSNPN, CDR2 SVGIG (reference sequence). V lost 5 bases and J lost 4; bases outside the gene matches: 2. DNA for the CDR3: TGTGCCTGGGGGACTAGCGGGACTTACAATGAGCAGTTCTTC. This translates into CAWGTSGTYNEQFF.

As DNA, the CDR3 is TGTGCCAGCAGTGGGCGGGGGGACACTGAAGCTTTCTTT. Its translation is CASSGRGDTEAFF. The gene calls are TRBV6-5 and TRBJ1-1; D might be TRBD1 (5 bases). With 5 bases removed from V and 3 bases from J, the gap between germline ends came to 10 bases. This CDR3 spans 13 amino acids. The V gene's germline CDR1 is MNHEY and CDR2 SVGAGI.

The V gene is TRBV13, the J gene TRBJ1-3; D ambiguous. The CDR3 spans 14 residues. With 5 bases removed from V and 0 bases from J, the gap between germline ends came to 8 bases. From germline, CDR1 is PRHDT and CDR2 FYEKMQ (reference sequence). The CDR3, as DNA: TGTGCCAGCAGCCCGGGGTCCTCTGGAAACACCATATATTTT. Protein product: CASSPGSSGNTIYF.

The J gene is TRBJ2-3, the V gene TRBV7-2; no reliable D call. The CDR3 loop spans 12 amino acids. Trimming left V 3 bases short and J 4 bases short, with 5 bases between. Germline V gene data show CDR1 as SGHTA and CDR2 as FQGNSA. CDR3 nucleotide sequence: TGTGCCAGCAGCTTTACGGCAGATACGCAGTATTTT. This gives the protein CASSFTADTQYF. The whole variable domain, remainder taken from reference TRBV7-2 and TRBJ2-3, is GAGVSQSPSNKVTEKGKDVELRCDPISGHTALYWYRQSLGQGLEFLIYFQGNSAPDKSGLPSDRFSAERTGGSVSTLTIQRTQQEDSAVYLCASSFTADTQYFGPGTRLTVL.

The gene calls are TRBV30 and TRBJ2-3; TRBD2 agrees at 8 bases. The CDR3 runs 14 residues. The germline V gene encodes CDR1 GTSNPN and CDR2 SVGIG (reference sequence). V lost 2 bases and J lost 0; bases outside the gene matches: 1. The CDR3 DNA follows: TGTGCCTGGAGTTCTAGCGGGAGCACAGATACGCAGTATTTT. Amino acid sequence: CAWSSSGSTDTQYF.

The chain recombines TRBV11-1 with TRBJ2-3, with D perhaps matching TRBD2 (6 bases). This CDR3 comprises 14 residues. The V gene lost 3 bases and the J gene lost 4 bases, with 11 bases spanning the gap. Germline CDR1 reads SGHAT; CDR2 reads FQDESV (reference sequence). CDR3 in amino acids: CASSLGGMADTQYF. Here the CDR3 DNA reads TGTGCCAGCAGCTTGGGAGGAATGGCAGATACGCAGTATTTT.

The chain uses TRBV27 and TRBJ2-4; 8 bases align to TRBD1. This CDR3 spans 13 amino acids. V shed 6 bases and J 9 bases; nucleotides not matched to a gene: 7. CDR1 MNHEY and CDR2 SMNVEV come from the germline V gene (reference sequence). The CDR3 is CASSDRDRSIQYF. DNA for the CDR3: TGTGCCAGCAGCGATCGGGACAGGTCCATTCAGTACTTC.

CDR3 sequence: CASSTGLAGGPSDTQYF. CDR3 coding DNA: TGTGCCAGCAGCACGGGACTAGCGGGAGGGCCCTCAGATACGCAGTATTTT. The rearrangement joins TRBV7-9 to TRBJ2-3; 16 bases align to TRBD2. V was clipped by 5 bases and J by 4 bases; unmatched bases: 6. The germline gives CDR1 SEHNR, CDR2 FQNEAQ (reference sequence). The CDR3 contains 17 residues.

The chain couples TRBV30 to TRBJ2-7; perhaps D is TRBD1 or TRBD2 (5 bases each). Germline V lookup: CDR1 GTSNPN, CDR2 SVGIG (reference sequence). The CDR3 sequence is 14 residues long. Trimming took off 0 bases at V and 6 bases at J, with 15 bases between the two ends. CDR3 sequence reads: CAWSVRGGGAEQYF. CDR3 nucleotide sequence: TGTGCCTGGAGTGTACGGGGTGGGGGTGCCGAGCAGTACTTC.

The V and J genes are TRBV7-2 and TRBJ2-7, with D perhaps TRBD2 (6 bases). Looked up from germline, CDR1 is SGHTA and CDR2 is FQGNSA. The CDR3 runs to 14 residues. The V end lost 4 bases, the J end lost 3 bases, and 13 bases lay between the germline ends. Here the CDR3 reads CASSYRELGYEQYF. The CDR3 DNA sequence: TGTGCCAGCAGCTACCGGGAGTTGGGCTACGAGCAGTACTTC.

The CDR3 loop reads CASSQGLEDTQYF. CDR3 sequence (DNA): TGCGCCAGCAGCCAAGGCCTTGAAGATACGCAGTATTTT. The rearrangement uses TRBV4-3 and TRBJ2-3; no reliable D call. Germline assignment: CDR1 LGHNA and CDR2 YSLEER. The CDR3 extends over 13 amino acids. V was clipped by 1 base and J by 5 bases, with 7 bases between them.

The DNA for the CDR3 is TGTGCCAGCAGTGACTTTGCCGCAGCACGCAATGAGCAGTTCTTC. Encoded protein: CASSDFAAARNEQFF. This chain links TRBV6-4 with TRBJ2-1, with D unresolved. The CDR3 totals 15 residues. V was cut by 1 base and J by 6 bases, with 13 bases left in between. CDR1 is MRHNA, CDR2 SNTAGT, per germline.

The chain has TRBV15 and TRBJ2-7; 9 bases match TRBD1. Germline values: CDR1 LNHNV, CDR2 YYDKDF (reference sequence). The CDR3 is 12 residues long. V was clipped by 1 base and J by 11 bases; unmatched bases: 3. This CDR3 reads CATSRGQGGKYF. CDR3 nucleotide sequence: TGTGCCACCAGCAGAGGACAGGGGGGGAAGTACTTC.

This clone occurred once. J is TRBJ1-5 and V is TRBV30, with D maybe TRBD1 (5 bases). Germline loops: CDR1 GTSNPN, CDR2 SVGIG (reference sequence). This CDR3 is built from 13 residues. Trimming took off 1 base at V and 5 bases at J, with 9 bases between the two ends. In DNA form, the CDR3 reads TGTGCCTGGAGTGGGGGGTCCCATCAGCCCCAGCATTTT. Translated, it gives CAWSGGSHQPQHF.

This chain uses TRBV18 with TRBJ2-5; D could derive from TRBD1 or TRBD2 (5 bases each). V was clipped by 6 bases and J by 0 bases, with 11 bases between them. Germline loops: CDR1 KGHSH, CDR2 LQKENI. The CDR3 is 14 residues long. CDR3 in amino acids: CASSGREYQETQYF. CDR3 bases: TGTGCCAGCTCCGGCAGGGAGTACCAAGAGACCCAGTACTTC.